Below, one T cell receptor beta chain is given with its context. These data originate in a study of blood T cell repertoires in COVID-19. Overall study context: The analysed material was cDNA or gDNA that came from T cells, B-cell-depleted T cells, or PBMCs.

Produced via immunoSEQ multiplex PCR; TCRdb's table is partial and in-frame only. The data show around 200,000 clones, about 81% seen once. Material: PBMCs or T cells enriched from blood (not recorded which). The TCR sequence derives from a middle-aged man who had recovered from COVID-19.

This CDR3 is CASSNSWNTEAFF. CDR3 nucleotides: TGTGCCAGCAGTAACAGTTGGAACACTGAAGCTTTCTTT. V gene TRBV9 combines with J gene TRBJ1-1; D not resolved. CDR1 SGDLS and CDR2 YYNGEE come from the germline V gene. The CDR3 covers 13 residues. Trimming shortened V by 5 bases and J by 1 base, and 9 bases separated the two germline ends.